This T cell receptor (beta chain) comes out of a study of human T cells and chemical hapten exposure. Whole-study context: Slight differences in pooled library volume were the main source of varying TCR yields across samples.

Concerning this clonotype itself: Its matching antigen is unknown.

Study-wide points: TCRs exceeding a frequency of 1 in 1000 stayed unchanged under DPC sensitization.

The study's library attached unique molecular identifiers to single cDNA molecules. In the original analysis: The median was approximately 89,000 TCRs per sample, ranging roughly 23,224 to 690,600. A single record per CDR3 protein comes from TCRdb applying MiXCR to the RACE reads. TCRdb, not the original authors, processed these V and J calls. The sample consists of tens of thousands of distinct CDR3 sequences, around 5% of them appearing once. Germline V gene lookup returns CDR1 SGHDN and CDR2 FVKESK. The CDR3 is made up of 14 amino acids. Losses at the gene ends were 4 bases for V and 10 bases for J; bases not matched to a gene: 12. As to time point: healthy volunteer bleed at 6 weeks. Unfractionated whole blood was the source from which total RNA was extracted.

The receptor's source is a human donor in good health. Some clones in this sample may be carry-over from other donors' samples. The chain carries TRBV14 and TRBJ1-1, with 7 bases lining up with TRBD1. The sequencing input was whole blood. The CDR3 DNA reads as TGTGCCAGCAGCCCCTTTACGACAGGGAGTAGAGCTTTCTTT. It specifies CASSPFTTGSRAFF.